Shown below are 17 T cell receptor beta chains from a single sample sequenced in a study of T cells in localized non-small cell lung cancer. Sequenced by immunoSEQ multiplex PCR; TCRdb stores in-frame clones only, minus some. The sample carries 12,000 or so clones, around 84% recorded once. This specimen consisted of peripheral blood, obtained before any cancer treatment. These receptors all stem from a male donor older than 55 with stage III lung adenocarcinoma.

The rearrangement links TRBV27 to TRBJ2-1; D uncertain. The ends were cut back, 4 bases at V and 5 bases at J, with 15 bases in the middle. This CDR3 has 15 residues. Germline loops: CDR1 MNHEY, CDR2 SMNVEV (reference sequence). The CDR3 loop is CASSSKGSGHNEQFF. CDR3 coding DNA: TGTGCCAGCAGTTCAAAGGGAAGTGGTCACAATGAGCAGTTCTTC.

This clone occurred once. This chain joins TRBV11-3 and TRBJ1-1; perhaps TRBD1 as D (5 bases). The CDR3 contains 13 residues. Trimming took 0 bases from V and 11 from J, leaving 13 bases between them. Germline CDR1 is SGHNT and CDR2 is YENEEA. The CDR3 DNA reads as TGTGCCAGCAGCTTAGATGTTAGGGGTTGTGCTTTCTTT. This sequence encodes CASSLDVRGCAFF.

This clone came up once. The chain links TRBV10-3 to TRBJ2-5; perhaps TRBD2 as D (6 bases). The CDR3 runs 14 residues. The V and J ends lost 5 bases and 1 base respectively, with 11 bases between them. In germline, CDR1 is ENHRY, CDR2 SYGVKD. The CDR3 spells CAISQGLFQETQYF. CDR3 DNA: TGTGCCATCAGTCAGGGACTGTTCCAAGAGACCCAGTACTTC.

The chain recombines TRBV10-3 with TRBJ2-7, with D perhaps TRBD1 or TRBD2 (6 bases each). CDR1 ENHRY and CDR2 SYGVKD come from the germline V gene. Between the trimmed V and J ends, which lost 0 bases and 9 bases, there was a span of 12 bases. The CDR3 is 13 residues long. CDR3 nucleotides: TGTGCCATCAGTGAGTCCACGGGGGCGAGGCAGTACTTC. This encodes CAISESTGARQYF.

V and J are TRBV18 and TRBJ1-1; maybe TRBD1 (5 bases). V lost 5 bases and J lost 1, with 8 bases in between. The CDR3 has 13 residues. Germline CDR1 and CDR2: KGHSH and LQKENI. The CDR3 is CASSNGQNTEAFF. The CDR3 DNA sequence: TGTGCCAGCTCAAACGGACAGAACACTGAAGCTTTCTTT.

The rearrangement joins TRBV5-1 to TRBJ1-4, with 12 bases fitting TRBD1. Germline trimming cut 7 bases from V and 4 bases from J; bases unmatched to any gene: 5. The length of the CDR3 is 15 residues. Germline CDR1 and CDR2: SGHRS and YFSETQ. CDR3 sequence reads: CASGTGGWSNEKLFF. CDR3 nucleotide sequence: TGCGCCAGCGGGACAGGGGGCTGGAGTAATGAAAAACTGTTTTTT.

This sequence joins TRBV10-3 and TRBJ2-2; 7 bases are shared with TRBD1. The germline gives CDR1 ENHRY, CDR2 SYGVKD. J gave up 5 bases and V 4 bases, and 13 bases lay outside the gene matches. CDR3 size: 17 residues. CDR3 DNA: TGTGCCATCAGTGCGGCAGATAGGGGGCGCGGGACCGGGGAGCTGTTTTTT. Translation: CAISAADRGRGTGELFF.

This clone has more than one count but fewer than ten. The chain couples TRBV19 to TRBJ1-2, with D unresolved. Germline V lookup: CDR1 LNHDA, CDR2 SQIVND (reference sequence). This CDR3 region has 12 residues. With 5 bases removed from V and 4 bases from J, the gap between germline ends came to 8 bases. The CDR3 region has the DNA TGTGCCAGTAGTGACCATAGCTATGGCTACACCTTC. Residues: CASSDHSYGYTF.

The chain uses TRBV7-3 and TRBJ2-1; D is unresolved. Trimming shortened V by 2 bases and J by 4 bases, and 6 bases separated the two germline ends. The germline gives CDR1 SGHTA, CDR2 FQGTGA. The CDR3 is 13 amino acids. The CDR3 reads CASSLWQYNEQFF. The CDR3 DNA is TGTGCCAGCAGCTTATGGCAGTACAATGAGCAGTTCTTC. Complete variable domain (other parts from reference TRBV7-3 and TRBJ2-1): GAGVSQTPSNKVTEKGKYVELRCDPISGHTALYWYRQSLGQGPEFLIYFQGTGAADDSGLPNDRFFAVRPEGSVSTLKIQRTERGDSAVYLCASSLWQYNEQFFGPGTRLTVL.

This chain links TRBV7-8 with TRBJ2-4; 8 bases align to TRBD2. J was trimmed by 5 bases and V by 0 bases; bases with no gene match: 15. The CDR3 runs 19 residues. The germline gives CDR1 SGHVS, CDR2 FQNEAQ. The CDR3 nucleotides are TGTGCCAGCAGCTTAGCGCTTCCGGGAGGGCGTTTCGGAGAAAACATTCAGTACTTC. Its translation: CASSLALPGGRFGENIQYF.

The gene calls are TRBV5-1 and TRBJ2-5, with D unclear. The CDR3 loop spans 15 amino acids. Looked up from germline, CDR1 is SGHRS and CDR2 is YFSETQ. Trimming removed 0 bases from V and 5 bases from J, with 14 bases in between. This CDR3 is CASSLGSYPSETQYF. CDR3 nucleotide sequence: TGCGCCAGCAGCTTGGGTAGTTACCCATCGGAGACCCAGTACTTC.

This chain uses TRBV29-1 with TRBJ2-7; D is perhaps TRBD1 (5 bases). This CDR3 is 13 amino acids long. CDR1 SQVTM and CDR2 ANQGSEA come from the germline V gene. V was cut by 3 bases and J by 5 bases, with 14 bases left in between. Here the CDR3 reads CSVEVAGSHEQYF. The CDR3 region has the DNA TGCAGCGTTGAGGTTGCAGGGTCCCACGAGCAGTACTTC.

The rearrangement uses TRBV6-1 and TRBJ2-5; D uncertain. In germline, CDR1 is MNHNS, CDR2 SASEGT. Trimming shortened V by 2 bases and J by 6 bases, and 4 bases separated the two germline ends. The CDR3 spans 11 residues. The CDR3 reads CASSELQTQYF. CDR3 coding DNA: TGTGCCAGCAGTGAATTGCAGACCCAGTACTTC.

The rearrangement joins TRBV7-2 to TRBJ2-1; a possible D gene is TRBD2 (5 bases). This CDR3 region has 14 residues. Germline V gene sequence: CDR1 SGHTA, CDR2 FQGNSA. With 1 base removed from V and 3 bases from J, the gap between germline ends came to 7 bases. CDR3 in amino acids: CASSLGELYNEQFF. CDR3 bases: TGTGCCAGCAGCTTAGGGGAGCTCTACAATGAGCAGTTCTTC.

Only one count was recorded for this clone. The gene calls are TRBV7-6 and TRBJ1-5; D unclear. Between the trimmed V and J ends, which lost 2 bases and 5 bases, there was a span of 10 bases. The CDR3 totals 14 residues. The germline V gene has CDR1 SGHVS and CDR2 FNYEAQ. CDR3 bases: TGTGCCAGCAGCTTAAACCGGGGAGATCAGCCCCAGCATTTT. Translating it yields CASSLNRGDQPQHF.

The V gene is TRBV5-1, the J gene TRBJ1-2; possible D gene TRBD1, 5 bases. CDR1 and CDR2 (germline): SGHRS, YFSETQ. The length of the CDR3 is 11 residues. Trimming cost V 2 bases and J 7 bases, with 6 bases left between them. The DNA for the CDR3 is TGCGCCAGCAGCTTTCAGGGTGGCTACACCTTC. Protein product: CASSFQGGYTF.

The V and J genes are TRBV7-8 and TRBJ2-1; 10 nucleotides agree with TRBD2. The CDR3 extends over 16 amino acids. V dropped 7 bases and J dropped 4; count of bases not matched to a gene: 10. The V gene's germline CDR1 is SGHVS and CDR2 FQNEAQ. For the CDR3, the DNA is TGTGCCAGCATGTCAGTGGTAGCGGGGGGTTACAATGAGCAGTTCTTC. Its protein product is CASMSVVAGGYNEQFF.